These 11 T cell receptor beta chains came from one sample sequenced in a study of spatial heterogeneity in lung cancer. The antigens of these receptors remain unknown. Points from the study as a whole: Counts that tracked tumor mutation counts were those of expanded intratumoral alpha and beta TCRs.

Time point: sample taken at primary tumor resection. TCRdb reanalysed the 5' RACE reads using MiXCR and keeps one entry per CDR3 protein. The table records roughly 4,000 distinct CDR3 sequences, less than 5.5% of them present only once. The specimen was lung tumor tissue, collected at surgery. The receptors derive from a female donor with early-stage non-small cell lung cancer.

This clonotype rates as medium-sized. The chain couples TRBV12-3 or TRBV12-4 to TRBJ1-5; the match to TRBD1 covers 7 bases. This CDR3 spans 14 amino acids. V was pared by 1 base and J by 5 bases, with 2 bases of the junction left unmatched. This CDR3 is CASSLDRGYQPQHF. Here the CDR3 DNA reads TGTGCCAGCAGTTTAGACAGGGGATATCAGCCCCAGCATTTT.

In its sample, this clonotype ranks as medium-sized. The rearrangement joins TRBV20-1 to TRBJ1-1; D call uncertain. Trimming removed 7 bases at V and 0 bases at J, with 6 bases between. The CDR3 contains 11 residues. Germline V gives CDR1 DFQATT, CDR2 SNEGSKA (reference sequence). The CDR3 region has the DNA TGCAGTGGAACCATGAACACTGAAGCTTTCTTT. Translating it yields CSGTMNTEAFF.

At least ten counts were recorded for this clonotype. CDR3 sequence reads: CASSRGTSGGVADTQYF. In DNA form, the CDR3 reads TGCGCCAGCAGCAGAGGGACTAGCGGGGGGGTCGCAGATACGCAGTATTTT. The chain joins TRBV5-1 to TRBJ2-3, with 16 bases that match TRBD2. V lost 4 bases to trimming and J lost 4 bases; unmatched junction nucleotides: 6. The CDR3 is made up of 17 amino acids. Germline CDR1 is SGHRS and CDR2 is YFSETQ.

This clonotype is termed medium-sized. The rearrangement links TRBV23-1 to TRBJ2-7, with 7 bases lining up with TRBD1. TRBV23-1 is classed as an ORF, of uncertain function. The CDR3 has 16 amino acids. Losses at the gene ends were 8 bases for V and 6 bases for J; bases not matched to a gene: 19. CDR3 nucleotide sequence: TGCGCCAGCGGCCCCCCAGGGGGAAAACTCGGTTGCGAGCAGTACTTC. Its translation is CASGPPGGKLGCEQYF.

This clonotype ranks as medium-sized. The CDR3 sequence is CSVVRWGDGYTF. Written as DNA, the CDR3 is TGCAGCGTTGTCCGATGGGGCGATGGCTACACCTTC. V and J are TRBV29-1 and TRBJ1-2; tentative D call: TRBD1 (5 bases). The V and J ends lost 4 bases and 6 bases respectively, with 12 bases between them. Looked up from germline, CDR1 is SQVTM and CDR2 is ANQGSEA. This CDR3 contains 12 residues.

This clonotype qualifies as medium-sized (0.01 to 0.1%). This chain's CDR3 is CASSHPGADTQYF. The CDR3 nucleotides read TGCGCCAGCAGCCACCCGGGGGCAGATACGCAGTATTTT. The chain carries TRBV4-1 and TRBJ2-3; D is possibly TRBD2 (6 bases). The CDR3 has 13 residues. Germline assignment: CDR1 MGHRA and CDR2 YSYEKL. Trimming stripped 3 bases from V and 4 bases from J, with 8 bases between.

This clonotype is classed as medium-sized (0.01 to 0.1%). The J gene is TRBJ2-1, the V gene TRBV6-6; D possibly corresponds to TRBD2 (6 bases). The CDR3 spans 16 residues. The V end was cut by 0 bases, the J end by 1 base, with 10 bases between. Germline CDR1 reads MNHNY; CDR2 reads SVGAGI (reference sequence). CDR3 loop: CASSYSAEGSYNEQFF. Written as DNA, the CDR3 is TGTGCCAGCAGTTACTCGGCGGAGGGGTCCTACAATGAGCAGTTCTTC.

This clonotype has ten or more counts. The chain is built from TRBV5-1 and TRBJ1-6, with unresolved D. V dropped 1 base and J dropped 9 bases, with 14 bases sitting between them. The CDR3 sequence is 15 residues long. Germline CDR1 and CDR2: SGHRS and YFSETQ. Written as DNA, the CDR3 is TGCGCCAGCAGCTTGTCGACCGGCCGGAGTTCACCCCTCCACTTT. Its protein is CASSLSTGRSSPLHF.

This clonotype is medium-sized in the sample. The CDR3 loop reads CSALGAGFSGELFF. CDR3 sequence (DNA): TGCAGCGCTCTCGGGGCGGGGTTCTCCGGGGAGCTGTTTTTT. The chain combines TRBV29-1 with TRBJ2-2; possible D gene TRBD2, 6 bases. Looked up from germline, CDR1 is SQVTM and CDR2 is ANQGSEA. Trimming left V 7 bases short and J 6 bases short, with 18 bases between. The CDR3 runs to 14 residues.

This clonotype was picked up many times. The chain carries TRBV24-1 and TRBJ2-3; 8 bases are a match to TRBD1. The length of the CDR3 is 14 residues. Germline V gene sequence: CDR1 KGHDR, CDR2 SFDVKD. J lost 1 base, V lost 8 bases, and 4 bases had no gene match. The CDR3 coding sequence is TGTGCCACCACCCCGGACAGGGGCACAGATACGCAGTATTTT. Translation: CATTPDRGTDTQYF.

In this sample, this clonotype is medium-sized. The chain recombines TRBV28 with TRBJ1-1; D unclear. The CDR3 runs to 15 residues. V was shortened by 4 bases and J by 1 base, with 13 bases between the two germline ends. From germline, CDR1 is MDHEN and CDR2 SYDVKM. CDR3 sequence: CASSSPSGSNTEAFF. In DNA form, the CDR3 reads TGTGCCAGCAGTTCCCCCTCGGGGTCGAACACTGAAGCTTTCTTT.